The 10 T cell receptor beta chains listed next were all sequenced from one sample in a study of identical twins. TCRdb redid the calling of the 5' RACE reads with MiXCR, one entry per CDR3 protein. Of 220,000 or so distinct CDR3 sequences in the sample, 7% were seen once. These same data were also listed under a study on yellow fever vaccine responses in identical twins.

Specimen: memory (CD45RO+) T cells sorted from blood. These receptors originate from a woman aged 18-29 years in good health.

The CDR3 nucleotides are TGTGCCACCAGCAGAGAGACAGGGAACCCCCTCTATGGCTACACCTTC. As protein: CATSRETGNPLYGYTF. The rearrangement uses TRBV15 and TRBJ1-2; 7 nucleotides match TRBD1. Germline V gene lookup returns CDR1 LNHNV and CDR2 YYDKDF (reference sequence). With V trimmed by 0 bases and J by 4 bases, 8 bases remained unmatched. CDR3 size: 16 residues.

The CDR3 region is CASSQRTRTSGRTNTGELFF. The CDR3 nucleotides read TGTGCCAGCAGCCAAAGAACAAGGACTAGCGGGAGGACAAACACCGGGGAGCTGTTTTTT. The chain has TRBV3-1 and TRBJ2-2, with 14 bases fitting TRBD2. This CDR3 spans 20 amino acids. The germline CDR1 and CDR2 sequences are LGHDT and YNNKEL (reference sequence). Unmatched junction bases numbered 10, after V lost 2 bases and J lost 2 bases.

This clonotype came up many times. The chain links TRBV5-1 to TRBJ1-1, with D tentatively TRBD1 (6 bases). Germline-derived CDR1 and CDR2 are SGHRS and YFSETQ. The CDR3 covers 15 residues. Trimming left V 0 bases short and J 1 base short, with 10 bases between. CDR3 in amino acids: CASSLDGGRNTEAFF. The CDR3 region has the DNA TGCGCCAGCAGCTTGGATGGGGGGCGGAACACTGAAGCTTTCTTT.

This clonotype was seen a handful of times. The CDR3 sequence: CASSLGDITVEQYF. DNA of the CDR3: TGTGCCAGCAGTCTAGGGGACATAACCGTCGAGCAGTACTTC. V usage is TRBV12-3 or TRBV12-4 and J usage is TRBJ2-7; a possible D gene is TRBD1 (6 bases). This CDR3 comprises 14 residues. The V end was cut by 5 bases, the J end by 6 bases, with 17 bases between.

This clonotype was detected ten times or more. This sequence joins TRBV24-1 and TRBJ2-6; weak D call: TRBD1 (6 bases). Trimming took off 4 bases at V and 2 bases at J, with 11 bases between the two ends. The CDR3 runs to 16 residues. Germline V CDR1 and CDR2: KGHDR, SFDVKD. Here the CDR3 DNA reads TGTGCCACCAGTGACGCTACAGGGACTGGGGCCAACGTCCTGACTTTC. Translated, it gives CATSDATGTGANVLTF.

This clonotype was observed many times. V is TRBV5-1 and J is TRBJ2-3, with TRBD2 as a possible D gene (5 bases). Germline CDR1 SGHRS, CDR2 YFSETQ. Trimming stripped 0 bases from V and 6 bases from J, with 11 bases between. The length of the CDR3 is 14 residues. For the CDR3, the DNA is TGCGCCAGCAGCTTGGTGGATTCGGGGGATACGCAGTATTTT. It codes for CASSLVDSGDTQYF.

This clonotype was recorded at least ten times. The rearrangement joins TRBV24-1 to TRBJ2-2, with D possibly matching TRBD1 (6 bases). Deletions cut 4 bases from V and 4 bases from J, with 12 bases between. Per germline, CDR1 KGHDR and CDR2 SFDVKD. The CDR3 contains 15 residues. The CDR3 bases are TGTGCCACCAGTGAATCTGGACAGATCACCGGGGAGCTGTTTTTT. Translating it yields CATSESGQITGELFF.

This clonotype appeared a few times. V usage is TRBV6-1 and J usage is TRBJ1-4; D is unclear. In germline, CDR1 is MNHNS, CDR2 SASEGT. The CDR3 consists of 14 residues. Trimming removed 6 bases from V and 5 bases from J, with 13 bases in between. The CDR3 here is CASRGPAGNEKLFF. CDR3 DNA: TGTGCCAGCAGAGGGCCCGCCGGGAATGAAAAACTGTTTTTT.

This clonotype was observed a few times. The chain carries TRBV10-3 and TRBJ2-1, with 8 bases fitting TRBD1. Trimming at V came to 6 bases and at J to 2 bases, leaving 6 bases not matched to a gene. The CDR3 spans 15 residues. CDR1 is ENHRY, CDR2 SYGVKD, per germline. CDR3 region: CAISPTGETYNEQFF. CDR3 DNA sequence: TGTGCCATCAGCCCGACAGGGGAAACCTACAATGAGCAGTTCTTC.

The CDR3 region has the DNA TGCGCCAGCAGCACCACCACGACTAGCGGGAGGAACGAGCAGTACTTC. As protein: CASSTTTTSGRNEQYF. The rearrangement uses TRBV5-1 and TRBJ2-7; 13 positions agree with TRBD2. The CDR3 is made up of 16 amino acids. Trimming removed 4 bases from V and 5 bases from J; junction bases left unmatched: 9. From germline, CDR1 is SGHRS and CDR2 YFSETQ.